Here is one T cell receptor (beta chain) with its context. No antigen is known for it. It has no much larger one-base neighbor in the sample; base qualities were not kept. Libraries were constructed by PCR. Sequencing used an Illumina HiSeq 2500. TCR library preparation used molecular barcoding, with unique molecular identifiers applied to normalize quantification of the TCRbeta repertoire. TCRdb itself trimmed the public reads at Q25 with fastp, ran MiXCR and retained productive beta chains. For every CDR3 protein sequence, its rows merge into one entry that carries the most common genes and DNA. The sample data list around 680,000 distinct CDR3 sequences, and around a sixth of these were observed just once. The ten most abundant clones make up approximately 1% of the sample. These data are taken from a study of T-cell reconstitution after alpha-beta-depleted transplantation in children (dated by TCRdb to 2015 to 2016). Turning to the overall study: Using TCR repertoire profiling, the study quantitatively followed how T-cell immune reconstitution unfolded in children after TCRalphabeta/CD19-depleted allogeneic hematopoietic cell transplantation.

Based on the germline V gene, the CDR1 and CDR2 sequences are KGHDR and SFDVKD. The CDR3 runs 16 residues from the cysteine to the phenylalanine. Of all the DNA, just the CDR3 is kept, 48 bases in frame from base 1. Here V drops 4 bases and J drops 4 bases, and the junction holds 7 bases not matched to any gene. The sequences come from PBMCs from the stem cell graft donor, collected from the stem cell graft. The rearranged chain carries TRBV24-1 and TRBJ2-1; 9 of the junction bases match TRBD1. This receptor was taken from a human donor who donated a stem cell graft to a child with acute myeloid leukemia. Read as DNA, the sequence is TGTGCCACCAGTGAGTCGACAGGGGGTTTTTACAATGAGCAGTTCTTC. It codes for CATSESTGGFYNEQFF.